One and the same sample provided the 31 T cell receptor beta chains below, sequenced in a study of shared clonotypes between healthy human individuals. TCRdb's copy holds only in-frame clones and misses some; the assay was immunoSEQ multiplex PCR. The table includes millions of clones, 93% detected once. Sequencing was performed on naive CD4+ T cells from PBMCs. Subset of the sample: CD45RA+ positively selected. All receptors come from a man between 18 and 35 years old in good health. Some clones in this sample may be carry-over from other donors' samples.

This clone was detected only once. The J gene is TRBJ2-2, the V gene TRBV4-1, with unresolved D. CDR1 and CDR2 from the germline V gene are MGHRA and YSYEKL. CDR3 length: 13 residues. Trimming stripped 1 base from V and 4 bases from J, with 4 bases between. Here the CDR3 reads CASSQAGTGELFF. As DNA, the CDR3 is TGCGCCAGCAGCCAAGCAGGCACCGGGGAGCTGTTTTTT.

The chain has TRBV27 and TRBJ2-3, with D perhaps TRBD1 or TRBD2 (5 bases each). CDR1 is MNHEY, CDR2 SMNVEV, per germline (reference sequence). The V and J ends lost 1 base and 6 bases respectively, with 5 bases between them. There are 12 residues in the CDR3. The CDR3 DNA reads TGTGCCAGCAGTTTATGGGGGGATACGCAGTATTTT. Protein product: CASSLWGDTQYF.

V gene TRBV6-7 combines with J gene TRBJ2-2; D may be TRBD2 (6 bases). TRBV6-7 is designated an ORF whose function remains uncertain. V was shortened by 3 bases and J by 4 bases, with 21 bases between the two germline ends. This CDR3 comprises 18 residues. The CDR3 sequence: CASSYPHSGSMGTGELFF. Here the CDR3 DNA reads TGTGCCAGCAGTTATCCACATAGCGGTTCTATGGGCACCGGGGAGCTGTTTTTT.

Concerning this clone itself: Other DNA sequences in this sample translate to the same CDR3. The chain has TRBV5-1 and TRBJ2-2; D is undetermined. Germline-derived CDR1 and CDR2 are SGHRS and YFSETQ. The V end was cut by 0 bases, the J end by 5 bases, with 5 bases between. CDR3 length: 13 amino acids. For the CDR3, the DNA is TGCGCCAGCAGCTTGGTAGAAACCGGGGAGCTGTTTTTT. The encoded protein is CASSLVETGELFF. Variable domain in full (rest from reference TRBV5-1 and TRBJ2-2): KAGVTQTPRYLIKTRGQQVTLSCSPISGHRSVSWYQQTPGQGLQFLFEYFSETQRNKGNFPGRFSGRQFSNSRSEMNVSTLELGDSALYLCASSLVETGELFFGEGSRLTVL.

The V call is TRBV6-1, the J call TRBJ1-1; D call uncertain. V was pared by 7 bases and J by 1 base, with 13 bases between. This CDR3 has 14 amino acids. CDR1 and CDR2 (germline): MNHNS, SASEGT. The CDR3 region has the DNA TGTGCCAGCAACCGAGGACGGTCGAACACTGAAGCTTTCTTT. The encoded protein is CASNRGRSNTEAFF.

V and J are TRBV5-1 and TRBJ1-4, with a tentative D call TRBD1 (6 bases). V lost 3 bases and J lost 3, with 18 bases in between. The germline CDR1 and CDR2 sequences are SGHRS and YFSETQ. CDR3 length equals 17 residues. The CDR3 nucleotides read TGCGCCAGCAGCTCCGTGGCAGGGGAGTGGTCTAATGAAAAACTGTTTTTT. Residues: CASSSVAGEWSNEKLFF.

The chain links TRBV19 to TRBJ1-1; tentative D call: TRBD1 (6 bases). The CDR3 has 16 residues. Germline loops: CDR1 LNHDA, CDR2 SQIVND (reference sequence). The V end was cut by 4 bases, the J end by 4 bases, with 19 bases between. CDR3 sequence: CASSRGWGARGTEAFF. The CDR3, as DNA: TGTGCCAGTAGTAGGGGATGGGGGGCGCGGGGCACTGAAGCTTTCTTT.

V gene TRBV5-1 combines with J gene TRBJ2-5; TRBD2 agrees at 7 bases. Germline V CDR1 and CDR2: SGHRS, YFSETQ. The CDR3 sequence is 14 residues long. Germline trimming cut 4 bases from V and 4 bases from J; bases unmatched to any gene: 7. DNA of the CDR3: TGCGCCAGCAGCGTCCAGACTAGCCTAGAGACCCAGTACTTC. Translation: CASSVQTSLETQYF.

V gene TRBV5-1 combines with J gene TRBJ2-3; 7 bases fit TRBD2. Germline-derived CDR1 and CDR2 are SGHRS and YFSETQ. The CDR3 is made up of 16 amino acids. Trimming removed 3 bases from V and 4 bases from J; junction bases left unmatched: 11. The chain's CDR3 is CASSSGIASGSDTQYF. The CDR3 coding sequence is TGCGCCAGCAGCTCGGGCATCGCTAGCGGCTCAGATACGCAGTATTTT.

The chain has TRBV4-1 and TRBJ1-5; D possibly corresponds to TRBD1 (6 bases). The CDR3 consists of 15 residues. Germline V gene data show CDR1 as MGHRA and CDR2 as YSYEKL. The ends were cut back, 1 base at V and 4 bases at J, with 11 bases in the middle. The DNA of the CDR3 is TGCGCCAGCAGCCAAGCTGAGACAGGTAATCAGCCCCAGCATTTT. It encodes CASSQAETGNQPQHF.

V usage is TRBV7-3 and J usage is TRBJ1-2, with TRBD1 as a possible D gene (5 bases). This CDR3 spans 12 amino acids. Germline CDR1 SGHTA, CDR2 FQGTGA. V was shortened by 2 bases and J by 12 bases, with 13 bases between the two germline ends. The DNA of the CDR3 is TGTGCCAGCAGCTTATGGAGGGGAAGCCACACCTTC. It codes for CASSLWRGSHTF.

This clone has just one count. The same CDR3 arises from other DNA sequences in this sample as well. This sequence joins TRBV15 and TRBJ2-7; 9 nucleotides align to TRBD2. The CDR3 runs 14 residues. V trimming: 3 bases; J trimming: 3 bases; junction bases outside the gene matches: 3. Germline loops: CDR1 LNHNV, CDR2 YYDKDF (reference sequence). This chain's CDR3 is CATSRGGRGYEQYF. CDR3 coding DNA: TGTGCCACCAGCAGGGGCGGGAGGGGCTACGAGCAGTACTTC.

The J gene is TRBJ1-2, the V gene TRBV5-4; D is perhaps TRBD1 (5 bases). The CDR3 contains 14 residues. From germline, CDR1 is SGHNT and CDR2 YYREEE (reference sequence). V was trimmed by 5 bases and J by 5 bases, leaving 16 bases between them. The CDR3 is CASSTQGIQYGYTF. DNA of the CDR3: TGTGCCAGCAGTACCCAGGGAATTCAGTATGGCTACACCTTC. The full variable domain, rest sourced from reference TRBV5-4 and TRBJ1-2, is ETGVTQSPTHLIKTRGQQVTLRCSSQSGHNTVSWYQQALGQGPQFIFQYYREEENGRGNFPPRFSGLQFPNYSSELNVNALELDDSALYLCASSTQGIQYGYTFGSGTRLTVV.

In regard to this clone: The identical CDR3 is also encoded by other nucleotide sequences in the sample. V usage is TRBV5-1 and J usage is TRBJ1-1; D is perhaps TRBD1 (6 bases). Trimming took 4 bases from V and 2 from J, leaving 12 bases between them. The CDR3 is 14 residues long. Germline V gene sequence: CDR1 SGHRS, CDR2 YFSETQ. The CDR3 protein is CASSPDRLNTEAFF. The CDR3 DNA reads as TGCGCCAGCAGCCCTGACAGGTTAAACACTGAAGCTTTCTTT.

The V and J genes are TRBV10-3 and TRBJ2-1; unclear D gene. V was cut by 3 bases and J by 8 bases, with 11 bases left in between. The CDR3 covers 13 residues. Germline CDR1 and CDR2: ENHRY and SYGVKD. The CDR3 loop reads CAISEVGMDEQFF. CDR3 nucleotide sequence: TGTGCCATCAGTGAAGTGGGGATGGATGAGCAGTTCTTC.

Regarding this clone: Mismatch with germline at one junction end may stem from a read error. Written as DNA, the CDR3 is TGTGCCAGCACGGCAGATAATCGGCCCCAGCATTTT. Translation gives CASTADNRPQHF. This chain links TRBV2 with TRBJ1-5; no clear D. This CDR3 is 12 amino acids long. Looked up from germline, CDR1 is SNHLY and CDR2 is FYNNEI.

This chain joins TRBV7-3 and TRBJ2-7; 9 bases are a match to TRBD2. Germline V CDR1 and CDR2: SGHTA, FQGTGA. With V trimmed by 5 bases and J by 2 bases, 10 bases remained unmatched. This CDR3 is 16 amino acids long. CDR3 nucleotides: TGTGCCAGCAGCCCCGCCGGGACTAGCCGAACCTACGAGCAGTACTTC. Residues: CASSPAGTSRTYEQYF. Drawing the rest from reference TRBV7-3 and TRBJ2-7, the complete variable domain is GAGVSQTPSNKVTEKGKYVELRCDPISGHTALYWYRQSLGQGPEFLIYFQGTGAADDSGLPNDRFFAVRPEGSVSTLKIQRTERGDSAVYLCASSPAGTSRTYEQYFGPGTRLTVT.

This clone was found a few times. The chain employs TRBV27 and TRBJ1-1; weak D call: TRBD1 (6 bases). V gave up 6 bases and J gave up 9 bases, with 11 bases separating them. Germline CDR1 is MNHEY and CDR2 is SMNVEV (reference sequence). The CDR3 is made up of 11 amino acids. The CDR3 spells CASSFRDKAFF. In DNA form, the CDR3 reads TGTGCCAGCAGCTTCCGGGACAAAGCTTTCTTT.

The chain joins TRBV6-5 to TRBJ2-1; 11 bases line up with TRBD2. This CDR3 has 16 residues. The germline V gene has CDR1 MNHEY and CDR2 SVGAGI. The ends lost 0 bases at V and 7 bases at J; junction bases unmatched: 5. DNA of the CDR3: TGTGCCAGCAGTTACTCACGGGCTAGCGGGAGGAATGAGCAGTTCTTC. Protein product: CASSYSRASGRNEQFF.

The rearrangement joins TRBV9 to TRBJ2-3, with 10 bases matching TRBD1. Germline assignment: CDR1 SGDLS and CDR2 YYNGEE. The junction had 9 bases not matched to a gene; V was cut back by 4 bases and J by 4 bases. The CDR3 sequence is 16 residues long. CDR3 sequence reads: CASSFSSGQGADTQYF. For the CDR3, the DNA is TGTGCCAGCAGCTTCTCCTCCGGACAGGGGGCAGATACGCAGTATTTT.

The chain is built from TRBV7-2 and TRBJ2-7; D is unresolved. The CDR3 covers 15 residues. Trimming took off 5 bases at V and 6 bases at J, with 20 bases between the two ends. Germline CDR1 SGHTA, CDR2 FQGNSA. The CDR3 spells CASSPRVVSAVEQYF. The CDR3 nucleotides are TGTGCCAGCAGCCCTAGGGTGGTGAGCGCGGTCGAGCAGTACTTC.

This sequence joins TRBV19 and TRBJ1-2; D is unclear. Germline CDR1 is LNHDA and CDR2 is SQIVND (reference sequence). V lost 7 bases and J 8 bases, leaving 17 bases between the germline ends. There are 13 residues in the CDR3. The CDR3 DNA follows: TGTGCCAGTACCCCACGTCGGCAGCCCGGCTACACCTTC. This sequence encodes CASTPRRQPGYTF.

The chain couples TRBV4-3 to TRBJ2-7, with a possible D match to TRBD1 (6 bases). This CDR3 is built from 14 residues. The germline V gene encodes CDR1 LGHNA and CDR2 YSLEER. V shed 0 bases and J shed 2 bases, with 8 bases lying between them. The CDR3 region is CASSQDWGPYEQYF. CDR3 bases: TGCGCCAGCAGCCAAGATTGGGGGCCCTACGAGCAGTACTTC.

In DNA form, the CDR3 reads TGTGCCAGCAGTGAGGCGGTAAGGGGACACGAGCAGTACTTC. It is translated as CASSEAVRGHEQYF. This rearrangement joins TRBV2 to TRBJ2-7; TRBD1 or TRBD2 may be the D gene (5 bases each). V gave up 3 bases and J gave up 5 bases, with 14 bases separating them. From germline, CDR1 is SNHLY and CDR2 FYNNEI. This CDR3 region has 14 residues. Full variable domain (remainder filled in from reference TRBV2 and TRBJ2-7): EPEVTQTPSHQVTQMGQEVILRCVPISNHLYFYWYRQILGQKVEFLVSFYNNEISEKSEIFDDQFSVERPDGSNFTLKIRSTKLEDSAMYFCASSEAVRGHEQYFGPGTRLTVT.

DNA of the CDR3: TGCAGTGCTGAACAATACGAGCAGTACTTC. Translating gives CSAEQYEQYF. The J gene is TRBJ2-7, the V gene TRBV20-1; no clear D gene. V gave up 5 bases and J gave up 4 bases, with 6 bases separating them. The CDR3 has 10 residues. Germline V gene lookup returns CDR1 DFQATT and CDR2 SNEGSKA (reference sequence).

The genes are TRBV9 and TRBJ1-4; TRBD1 matches at 9 bases. This CDR3 spans 18 amino acids. The V gene end was trimmed by 3 bases and the J gene end by 8 bases; junction bases not matched to a gene: 17. Germline loops: CDR1 SGDLS, CDR2 YYNGEE. CDR3 sequence (DNA): TGTGCCAGCAGCGCGGGACAGGGTTTATCGGAGTCTCGCGAAAAACTGTTTTTT. Its translation is CASSAGQGLSESREKLFF.

The chain uses TRBV6-5 and TRBJ2-1; D possibly uses TRBD1 or TRBD2 (5 bases each). V dropped 2 bases and J dropped 8 bases, with 13 bases sitting between them. CDR1 is MNHEY, CDR2 SVGAGI, per germline. The CDR3 is made up of 14 amino acids. CDR3: CASSYPERGHEQFF. CDR3 DNA: TGTGCCAGCAGTTACCCCGAGAGGGGACATGAGCAGTTCTTC.

The CDR3 bases are TGCGCCAGCGGGTGGGACATTATGGTCAATGAGCAGTTCTTC. As protein: CASGWDIMVNEQFF. The chain recombines TRBV4-3 with TRBJ2-1; TRBD1 might be the D (6 bases). This CDR3 has 14 amino acids. Germline assignment: CDR1 LGHNA and CDR2 YSLEER. The V gene lost 8 bases and the J gene lost 6 bases, with 17 bases spanning the gap.

In this sample, this clone turned up once. J is TRBJ2-1 and V is TRBV7-8, with D possibly being TRBD2 (6 bases). Trimming removed 7 bases at V and 9 bases at J, with 16 bases between. CDR1 SGHVS and CDR2 FQNEAQ come from the germline V gene. The CDR3 contains 13 residues. This CDR3 is CASNPGGGPEQFF. As DNA, the CDR3 is TGTGCCAGCAACCCCGGGGGAGGCCCTGAGCAGTTCTTC.

This chain connects TRBV2 to TRBJ1-4; no definite D call. CDR1 SNHLY and CDR2 FYNNEI come from the germline V gene. The V end lost 6 bases, the J end lost 8 bases, and 13 bases lay between the germline ends. This CDR3 region has 13 residues. CDR3 residues: CASRPTREEKLFF. For the CDR3, the DNA is TGTGCCAGCAGGCCGACCCGCGAGGAAAAACTGTTTTTT. Full variable domain (outside the CDR3, taken from reference TRBV2 and TRBJ1-4): EPEVTQTPSHQVTQMGQEVILRCVPISNHLYFYWYRQILGQKVEFLVSFYNNEISEKSEIFDDQFSVERPDGSNFTLKIRSTKLEDSAMYFCASRPTREEKLFFGSGTQLSVL.

The J gene is TRBJ1-3, the V gene TRBV6-1; no firm D call. Per germline, CDR1 MNHNS and CDR2 SASEGT. The ends were cut back, 1 base at V and 1 base at J, with 11 bases in the middle. This CDR3 has 16 residues. This CDR3 is CASSEGKELSGNTIYF. The CDR3 region has the DNA TGTGCCAGCAGTGAAGGGAAGGAATTATCTGGAAACACCATATATTTT.